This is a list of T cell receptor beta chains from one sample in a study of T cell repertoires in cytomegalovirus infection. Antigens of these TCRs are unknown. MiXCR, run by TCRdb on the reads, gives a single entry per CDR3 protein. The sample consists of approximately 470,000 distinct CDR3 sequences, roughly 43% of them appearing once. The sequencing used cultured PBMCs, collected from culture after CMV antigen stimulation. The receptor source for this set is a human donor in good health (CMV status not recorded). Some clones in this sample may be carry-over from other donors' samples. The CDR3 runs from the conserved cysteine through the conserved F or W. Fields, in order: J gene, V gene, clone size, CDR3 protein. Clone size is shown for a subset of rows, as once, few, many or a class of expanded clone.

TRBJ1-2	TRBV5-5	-	CASSGWEEYYGYTF
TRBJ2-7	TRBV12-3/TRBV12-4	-	CASRPGAGRYEQYF
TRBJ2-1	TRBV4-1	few	CASSQGPSGSDEQFF
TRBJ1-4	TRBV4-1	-	CASSQEPAPTNEKLFF
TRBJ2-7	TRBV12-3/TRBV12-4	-	CASSPRLGLPTYEQYF
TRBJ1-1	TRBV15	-	CATSRDQRPNTEAFF
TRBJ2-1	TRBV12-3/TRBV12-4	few	CAIGRVSYNEQFF
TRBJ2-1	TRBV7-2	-	CASSLHNPIEGFDEQFF
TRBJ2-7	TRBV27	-	CASLPGQGAYEQYF
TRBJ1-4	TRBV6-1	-	CASSERGVDLFF
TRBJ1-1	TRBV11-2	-	CASSLAGGRYEGTEAFF
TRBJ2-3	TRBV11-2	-	CASQPTTDTQYF
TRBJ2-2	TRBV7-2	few	CASTLDLNTGELFF
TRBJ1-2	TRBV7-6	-	CASSLGGTGTSGYTF
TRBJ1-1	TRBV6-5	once	CASSYGVATEAFF
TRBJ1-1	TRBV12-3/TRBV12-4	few	CASSSGEGHGAFF
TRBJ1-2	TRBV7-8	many	CASSSSVSGGGGYTF
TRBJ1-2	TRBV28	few	CASSSDTTVANYGYTF
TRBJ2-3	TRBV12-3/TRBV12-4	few	CASSIPSTDTQYF
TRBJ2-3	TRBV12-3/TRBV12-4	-	CASSSSRRDTQYF
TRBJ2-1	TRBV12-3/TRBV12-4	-	CASSLKTSGRLSNEQFF
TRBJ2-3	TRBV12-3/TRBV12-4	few	CASSLLAGGPKDTQYF
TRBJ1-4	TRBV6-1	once	CASSALPGGRNEKLFF
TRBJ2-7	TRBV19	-	CASSIDGYEQYF
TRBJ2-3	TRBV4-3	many	CASSQVRGSTDTQYF
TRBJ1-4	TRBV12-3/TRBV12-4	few	CASNKQGPHEKLFF
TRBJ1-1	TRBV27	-	CASSRRTGPMNTEAFF
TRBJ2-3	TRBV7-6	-	CASSPSGLAGLYTQYF
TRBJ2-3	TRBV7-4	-	CASSLQAADTQYF
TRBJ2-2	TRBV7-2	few	CASRPPGLAGTGELFF
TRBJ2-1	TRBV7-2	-	CASSLEGLETNEQFF
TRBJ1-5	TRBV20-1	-	CSARAEISHQPQHF
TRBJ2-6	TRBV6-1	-	CASSELGGSGANVLTF
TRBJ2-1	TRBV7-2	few	CASSSERGLGAFF
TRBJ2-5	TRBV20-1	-	CSAESGRAPETQYF
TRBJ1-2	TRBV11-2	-	CASTWGLTVEGAQKFGYTF
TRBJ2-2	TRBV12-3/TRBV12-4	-	CASDRPHAGLNTGELFF
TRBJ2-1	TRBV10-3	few	CAISESKGSWFF
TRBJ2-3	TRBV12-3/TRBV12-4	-	CASSWIAGGLPDTQYF
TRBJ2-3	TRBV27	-	CASQTGIGTDTQYF
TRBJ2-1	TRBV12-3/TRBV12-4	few	CASSPHRLARNEQFF
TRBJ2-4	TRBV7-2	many	CASSLGAGGLANIQYF
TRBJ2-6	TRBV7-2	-	CASSLGSRGLAGANVLTF
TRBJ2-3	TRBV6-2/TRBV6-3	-	CASSPRSSGGPTDTQYF
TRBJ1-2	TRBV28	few	CASSSNRQLPYGYTF
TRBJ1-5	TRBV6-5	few	CASSYQGGPQHF
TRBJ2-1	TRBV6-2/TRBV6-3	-	CASSLVASGRDQNEQFF
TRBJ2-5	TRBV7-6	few	CASTRTAGGKETQYF